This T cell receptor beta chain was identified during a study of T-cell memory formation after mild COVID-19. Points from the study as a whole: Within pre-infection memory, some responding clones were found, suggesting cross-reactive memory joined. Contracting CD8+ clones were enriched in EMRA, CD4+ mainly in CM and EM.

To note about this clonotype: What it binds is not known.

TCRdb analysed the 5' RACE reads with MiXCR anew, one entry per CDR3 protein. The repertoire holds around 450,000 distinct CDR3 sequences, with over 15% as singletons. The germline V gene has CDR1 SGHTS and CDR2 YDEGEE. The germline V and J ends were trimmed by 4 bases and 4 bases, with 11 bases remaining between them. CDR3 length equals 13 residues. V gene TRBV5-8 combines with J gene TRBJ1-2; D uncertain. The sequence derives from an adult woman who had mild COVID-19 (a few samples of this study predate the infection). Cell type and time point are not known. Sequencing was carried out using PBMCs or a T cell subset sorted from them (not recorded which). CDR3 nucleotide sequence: TGTGCCAGCAGCCGAGCTCGAAGCTATGGCTACACCTTC. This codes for CASSRARSYGYTF.